The 6 T cell receptor beta chains below were found in one sample sequenced in a study of blood T cells in healthy people across ages. Then a second PCR, running about 6 to 12 cycles, was carried out with a sample-barcoded 5' primer and a J-beta primer mix. MiXCR was run by TCRdb on the 5' RACE reads, yielding one entry per CDR3 protein. The table includes about 780,000 distinct CDR3 sequences, about half detected once. The specimen sequenced was blood. The receptors shown here come from a man at least 80 years old in good health.

The chain carries TRBV15 and TRBJ2-1, with 10 bases that match TRBD1. V was clipped by 3 bases and J by 7 bases; unmatched bases: 12. From germline, CDR1 is LNHNV and CDR2 YYDKDF (reference sequence). The length of the CDR3 is 17 residues. In DNA, the CDR3 is TGTGCCACCAGCAGTAAGCCGAGGGGGACAGGGGAAAATGAGCAGTTCTTC. Amino acids: CATSSKPRGTGENEQFF.

The DNA for the CDR3 is TGTGCCACGTCTCACGGGACAGGGGAATACAATGAGCAGTTCTTC. Its translation: CATSHGTGEYNEQFF. The chain has TRBV10-3 and TRBJ2-1, with 10 nucleotides matching TRBD1. The CDR3 length is 15 residues. Looked up from germline, CDR1 is ENHRY and CDR2 is SYGVKD. V shed 10 bases and J 4 bases; nucleotides not matched to a gene: 10.

V is TRBV11-1 and J is TRBJ2-4, with D possibly being TRBD1 (5 bases). The germline V gene encodes CDR1 SGHAT and CDR2 FQDESV (reference sequence). This CDR3 comprises 15 residues. V gave up 2 bases and J gave up 0 bases, with 8 bases separating them. CDR3 protein: CASSLTGQAKNIQYF. In DNA form, the CDR3 reads TGTGCCAGCAGCTTAACAGGTCAAGCCAAAAACATTCAGTACTTC.

The J gene is TRBJ2-1, the V gene TRBV7-3; possibly TRBD1 or TRBD2 for D (5 bases each). Germline V gives CDR1 SGHTA, CDR2 FQGTGA. Trimming pared 5 bases from V and 2 bases from J, leaving 16 bases between. There are 16 residues in the CDR3. CDR3 coding DNA: TGTGCCAGCAGCCTAGGTGGCCCGGGACCCTACAATGAGCAGTTCTTC. Residues: CASSLGGPGPYNEQFF.

This clonotype has ten or more counts. The chain uses TRBV10-2 and TRBJ2-7; weak D call: TRBD2 (6 bases). Germline V gene data show CDR1 as WSHSY and CDR2 as SAAADI. Trimming stripped 7 bases from V and 3 bases from J, with 13 bases between. This CDR3 region has 13 residues. The CDR3 DNA sequence: TGCGCCAGCACCGAGAGGGACTTCTACGAGCAGTACTTC. Translated: CASTERDFYEQYF.

This clonotype was detected a few times. The V call is TRBV7-3, the J call TRBJ2-1; tentatively, D is TRBD1 or TRBD2 (5 bases each). The CDR3 loop spans 19 amino acids. The germline V gene has CDR1 SGHTA and CDR2 FQGTGA. V lost 5 bases and J 0 bases, leaving 23 bases between the germline ends. DNA for the CDR3: TGTGCCAGCAGCACCCAACCTAGAACCGGGACGAGCTCCTACAATGAGCAGTTCTTC. It translates to CASSTQPRTGTSSYNEQFF.